Below, 22 T cell receptor beta chains from the same sample are listed, as sequenced in a study of T cell changes during pregnancy in multiple sclerosis. The data were produced by immunoSEQ multiplex PCR, yet TCRdb's version contains in-frame clones alone and is incomplete. The sample carries about 94,000 clones, about 94% recorded once. The source was peripheral blood, collected after pregnancy. These receptor sequences come from a female donor with multiple sclerosis, enrolled in a pregnancy study.

This chain uses TRBV10-3 with TRBJ2-7; D remains ambiguous. The CDR3 contains 12 residues. The V gene's germline CDR1 is ENHRY and CDR2 SYGVKD. Deletions cut 8 bases from V and 2 bases from J, with 10 bases between. CDR3 DNA: TGTGCCATCGGTAAGTCCACCTACGAGCAGTACTTC. It translates to CAIGKSTYEQYF.

The chain combines TRBV4-3 with TRBJ2-1; 7 positions match TRBD2. V dropped 4 bases and J dropped 0; count of bases not matched to a gene: 9. Germline V gives CDR1 LGHNA, CDR2 YSLEER. The CDR3 runs 17 residues. CDR3 in amino acids: CASSRRELPSSYNEQFF. The CDR3 nucleotides read TGCGCCAGCAGCCGGCGGGAGTTACCCAGCTCCTACAATGAGCAGTTCTTC.

The chain employs TRBV7-9 and TRBJ2-5; D gene uncertain. The CDR3 loop spans 14 amino acids. The germline V gene has CDR1 SEHNR and CDR2 FQNEAQ (reference sequence). V lost 1 base to trimming and J lost 2 bases, with 8 bases between them. The CDR3 spells CASSLGQAQETQYF. Here the CDR3 DNA reads TGTGCCAGCAGCTTAGGGCAGGCACAAGAGACCCAGTACTTC. Filled out from reference TRBV7-9 and TRBJ2-5, the complete variable domain reads DTGVSQNPRHKITKRGQNVTFRCDPISEHNRLYWYRQTLGQGPEFLTYFQNEAQLEKSRLLSDRFSAERPKGSFSTLEIQRTEQGDSAMYLCASSLGQAQETQYFGPGTRLLVL.

This chain joins TRBV29-1 and TRBJ2-5, with 9 bases that match TRBD2. The CDR3 extends over 13 amino acids. CDR1 is SQVTM, CDR2 ANQGSEA, per germline. The junction had 5 bases not matched to a gene; V was cut back by 7 bases and J by 2 bases. CDR3 loop: CSDSGSGQETQYF. The CDR3 nucleotides are TGCAGCGATAGCGGGAGCGGGCAAGAGACCCAGTACTTC.

The chain joins TRBV19 to TRBJ1-1; 10 positions match TRBD1. V was clipped by 3 bases and J by 4 bases; unmatched bases: 5. The CDR3 is 15 amino acids. Germline lookup yields CDR1 LNHDA and CDR2 SQIVND (reference sequence). The CDR3 DNA is TGTGCCAGTAGTATGGGGACAGGGGCGCCCACTGAAGCTTTCTTT. This gives the protein CASSMGTGAPTEAFF. Supplemented by reference TRBV19 and TRBJ1-1, the full variable domain reads DGGITQSPKYLFRKEGQNVTLSCEQNLNHDAMYWYRQDPGQGLRLIYYSQIVNDFQKGDIAEGYSVSREKKESFPLTVTSAQKNPTAFYLCASSMGTGAPTEAFFGQGTRLTVV.

The chain is built from TRBV5-1 and TRBJ2-2; weak D call: TRBD1 (6 bases). Germline loops: CDR1 SGHRS, CDR2 YFSETQ. This CDR3 has 14 residues. V was clipped by 4 bases and J by 8 bases, with 15 bases between them. The CDR3 reads CASSAAGAGGELFF. The CDR3 DNA sequence: TGCGCCAGCAGCGCGGCAGGGGCCGGGGGGGAGCTGTTTTTT.

The CDR3 loop reads CASSPGQGKTEAFF. In DNA, the CDR3 is TGTGCCAGCAGCCCGGGACAGGGAAAAACTGAAGCTTTCTTT. The chain is built from TRBV6-5 and TRBJ1-1, with TRBD1 matching 9 bases. There are 14 residues in the CDR3. Germline loops: CDR1 MNHEY, CDR2 SVGAGI. Trimming cost V 6 bases and J 5 bases; bases outside gene matches: 7.

The chain is built from TRBV18 and TRBJ1-1, with D perhaps TRBD1 (6 bases). CDR1 and CDR2 (germline): KGHSH, LQKENI. The CDR3 covers 15 residues. Trimming pared 4 bases from V and 5 bases from J, leaving 17 bases between. CDR3 sequence reads: CASSLKQGGNTEAFF. CDR3 DNA sequence: TGTGCCAGCTCACTTAAACAGGGAGGGAATACTGAAGCTTTCTTT. Together with reference TRBV18 and TRBJ1-1, the CDR3 gives the full variable domain: NAGVMQNPRHLVRRRGQEARLRCSPMKGHSHVYWYRQLPEEGLKFMVYLQKENIIDESGMPKERFSAEFPKEGPSILRIQQVVRGDSAAYFCASSLKQGGNTEAFFGQGTRLTVV.

This sequence joins TRBV9 and TRBJ2-2; D gene unclear. The CDR3 sequence is 14 residues long. Germline V gene data show CDR1 as SGDLS and CDR2 as YYNGEE. Between the trimmed V and J ends, which lost 6 bases and 0 bases, there was a span of 9 bases. The CDR3 DNA reads TGTGCCAGCAAACTGCAGGCGAACACCGGGGAGCTGTTTTTT. As protein: CASKLQANTGELFF.

The CDR3 reads CASGRSSRGLISSGNTIYF. CDR3 in DNA: TGTGCTAGTGGCCGGTCTTCCAGGGGCCTTATCTCCTCTGGAAACACCATATATTTT. The chain couples TRBV12-5 to TRBJ1-3; D might be TRBD1 (6 bases). With 6 bases removed from V and 0 bases from J, the gap between germline ends came to 24 bases. This CDR3 contains 19 residues. In germline, CDR1 is LGHNT, CDR2 FRNRAP.

The J gene is TRBJ2-2, the V gene TRBV11-3, with 12 positions matching TRBD2. CDR3 length equals 16 residues. The trim removed 2 bases at V and 3 bases at J, leaving 1 base unmatched. Germline assignment: CDR1 SGHNT and CDR2 YENEEA. CDR3 DNA sequence: TGTGCCAGCAGCTTAACTAGCGGGGGGCACACCGGGGAGCTGTTTTTT. It yields the protein CASSLTSGGHTGELFF.

The genes are TRBV2 and TRBJ2-7; TRBD1 is a possible D gene (7 bases). CDR1 and CDR2 from the germline V gene are SNHLY and FYNNEI. There are 13 residues in the CDR3. The V gene lost 6 bases and the J gene lost 5 bases, with 14 bases spanning the gap. The CDR3 region is CASRTGVADEQYF. Here the CDR3 DNA reads TGTGCCAGCAGAACAGGGGTAGCGGACGAGCAGTACTTC.

The chain links TRBV5-4 to TRBJ1-3, with a weak D call TRBD1 (5 bases). Trimming left V 0 bases short and J 0 bases short, with 7 bases between. The germline V gene has CDR1 SGHNT and CDR2 YYREEE (reference sequence). The CDR3 has 15 residues. CDR3 in amino acids: CASSLVGGSGNTIYF. The CDR3, as DNA: TGTGCCAGCAGCTTGGTGGGGGGCTCTGGAAACACCATATATTTT.

As concerns this clone: One end of the junction does not line up with germline, which may come from a read error. V is TRBV7-9 and J is TRBJ1-3, with D maybe TRBD1 (5 bases). The CDR3 has 13 residues. Germline-derived CDR1 and CDR2 are SEHNR and FQNEAQ (reference sequence). DNA of the CDR3: TGTGCCAGCAGCTTAGCGTACAAGGACACCCTATATTTT. Amino acid sequence: CASSLAYKDTLYF. Using reference TRBV7-9 and TRBJ1-3 for the parts outside the CDR3, the full variable domain is DTGVSQNPRHKITKRGQNVTFRCDPISEHNRLYWYRQTLGQGPEFLTYFQNEAQLEKSRLLSDRFSAERPKGSFSTLEIQRTEQGDSAMYLCASSLAYKDTLYFGEGSWLTVV.

The chain has TRBV19 and TRBJ1-1; D possibly corresponds to TRBD1 (5 bases). Germline V gene data show CDR1 as LNHDA and CDR2 as SQIVND (reference sequence). The CDR3 consists of 12 residues. The V end was cut by 8 bases, the J end by 5 bases, with 12 bases between. CDR3 sequence: CASGYRLTEAFF. The CDR3, as DNA: TGTGCCAGTGGGTACAGGTTGACTGAAGCTTTCTTT.

The chain carries TRBV7-9 and TRBJ1-2; 10 bases align to TRBD1. The CDR3 spans 15 residues. The J segment lost 3 bases and the V segment lost 7 bases, leaving 8 bases of the junction unmatched. In germline, CDR1 is SEHNR, CDR2 FQNEAQ (reference sequence). The CDR3 DNA sequence: TGTGCCAGCACCTTCTTGGGACAGGGGTACTATGGCTACACCTTC. Its protein is CASTFLGQGYYGYTF.

This clone was found a few times. This chain joins TRBV19 and TRBJ1-5; possibly TRBD1 for D (6 bases). Germline CDR1 is LNHDA and CDR2 is SQIVND (reference sequence). Trimming shortened V by 3 bases and J by 9 bases, and 9 bases separated the two germline ends. This CDR3 has 12 amino acids. The CDR3 loop is CASSIQGWPQHF. The DNA for the CDR3 is TGTGCCAGTAGTATCCAGGGGTGGCCCCAGCATTTT.

On this clone: Other DNA sequences in the same sample also yield this CDR3. This chain uses TRBV2 with TRBJ1-5; 7 bases align to TRBD1. Trimming cost V 6 bases and J 7 bases; bases outside gene matches: 6. The CDR3 has 13 residues. CDR1 and CDR2 (germline): SNHLY, FYNNEI. CDR3 sequence (DNA): TGTGCCAGCAGGGCGACAGGGCCCCAGCCCCAGCATTTT. This translates into CASRATGPQPQHF. Complete variable domain (other parts from reference TRBV2 and TRBJ1-5): EPEVTQTPSHQVTQMGQEVILRCVPISNHLYFYWYRQILGQKVEFLVSFYNNEISEKSEIFDDQFSVERPDGSNFTLKIRSTKLEDSAMYFCASRATGPQPQHFGDGTRLSIL.

The genes are TRBV5-5 and TRBJ1-2; D unclear. V lost 4 bases to trimming and J lost 8 bases, with 18 bases between them. The CDR3 runs to 14 residues. CDR1 and CDR2 (germline): SGHKS, YYEKEE (reference sequence). As DNA, the CDR3 is TGTGCCAGCAGCCCGGCACCTGAGGTGGAGGGCTACACCTTC. This codes for CASSPAPEVEGYTF.

The genes are TRBV28 and TRBJ2-7; maybe TRBD1 (6 bases). Between the trimmed V and J ends, which lost 5 bases and 7 bases, there was a span of 12 bases. This CDR3 contains 12 residues. Germline V gene data show CDR1 as MDHEN and CDR2 as SYDVKM. Written as DNA, the CDR3 is TGTGCCAGCAGTCGTTACAGGGATGAGCAGTACTTC. Translating it yields CASSRYRDEQYF.

Only one count was recorded for this clone. The V gene is TRBV7-2, the J gene TRBJ2-1, with 12 bases fitting TRBD2. Germline V gene sequence: CDR1 SGHTA, CDR2 FQGNSA. This CDR3 is 16 amino acids long. V was clipped by 5 bases and J by 3 bases; unmatched bases: 5. The CDR3 reads CASSGGLAGLYNEQFF. The CDR3 region has the DNA TGTGCCAGCAGCGGCGGACTAGCGGGACTCTACAATGAGCAGTTCTTC.

V gene TRBV5-1 combines with J gene TRBJ2-7; 7 bases align to TRBD2. Trimming cost V 0 bases and J 5 bases; bases outside gene matches: 5. Germline assignment: CDR1 SGHRS and CDR2 YFSETQ. The CDR3 contains 14 residues. CDR3 in DNA: TGCGCCAGCAGCTTGGGAGGGCTAGCGGACGAGCAGTACTTC. Encoded protein: CASSLGGLADEQYF.